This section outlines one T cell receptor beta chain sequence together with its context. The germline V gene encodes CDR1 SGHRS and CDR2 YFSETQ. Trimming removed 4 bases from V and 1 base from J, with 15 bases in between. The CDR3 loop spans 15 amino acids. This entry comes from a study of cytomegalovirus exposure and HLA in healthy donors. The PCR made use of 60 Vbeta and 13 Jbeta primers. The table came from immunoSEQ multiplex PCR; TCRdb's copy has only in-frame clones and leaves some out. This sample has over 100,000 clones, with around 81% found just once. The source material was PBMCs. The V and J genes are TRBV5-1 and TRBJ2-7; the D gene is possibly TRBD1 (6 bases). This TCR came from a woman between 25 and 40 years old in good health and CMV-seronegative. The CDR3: CASSRTGTLSYEQYF. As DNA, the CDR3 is TGCGCCAGCAGCCGGACCGGGACACTTTCCTACGAGCAGTACTTC.